Shown below are 3 T cell receptor beta chains from a single sample sequenced in a study of cytomegalovirus exposure and HLA in healthy donors. Primers for the PCR totalled 60 Vbeta and 13 Jbeta. Sequencing was performed with immunoSEQ multiplex PCR; in TCRdb, only in-frame clones are kept and a portion is missing. The sample carries about 180,000 clones, 77% recorded once. Sample: PBMCs. The receptors here all came from a woman in her sixties or seventies in good health and CMV-seropositive.

The J gene is TRBJ1-5, the V gene TRBV2; no clear D. The CDR3 covers 14 residues. Trimming took 9 bases from V and 4 from J, leaving 16 bases between them. Germline lookup yields CDR1 SNHLY and CDR2 FYNNEI. CDR3 region: CASAKAGSNQPQHF. In DNA, the CDR3 is TGTGCCAGTGCAAAGGCCGGGAGTAATCAGCCCCAGCATTTT.

The chain combines TRBV6-6 with TRBJ2-7, with 10 bases matching TRBD1. This CDR3 is built from 16 residues. Trimming took 5 bases from V and 5 from J; bases not matched to a gene: 12. Germline-derived CDR1 and CDR2 are MNHNY and SVGAGI (reference sequence). In DNA, the CDR3 is TGTGCCAGCAGTACCGACAGACAGGGGGCGAAGAACGAGCAGTACTTC. It is translated as CASSTDRQGAKNEQYF.

The CDR3: CASSHTGSIGNQPQHF. DNA for the CDR3: TGCGCCAGCAGCCACACAGGGAGTATTGGCAATCAGCCCCAGCATTTT. The chain joins TRBV4-1 to TRBJ1-5, with D possibly matching TRBD1 (6 bases). Trimming shortened V by 3 bases and J by 2 bases, and 14 bases separated the two germline ends. CDR3 length: 16 residues. CDR1 and CDR2 (germline): MGHRA, YSYEKL.